A single sample is the source of the 28 T cell receptor beta chains below, sequenced in a study of cytomegalovirus exposure and HLA in healthy donors. Use of 60 Vbeta and 13 Jbeta primers characterized the PCR. Profiled with immunoSEQ multiplex PCR; TCRdb holds only in-frame clones, not every one. The table has more than 95,000 clones, 9% to 10% seen once. The sequencing input was PBMCs. These TCRs come from a man aged 25 to 45 in good health and CMV-seronegative.

Turning to this clone: At one of its ends the junction is not consistent with the germline gene, which may arise from a read error. V and J are TRBV7-7 and TRBJ2-1; 13 bases are a match to TRBD2. The germline gives CDR1 SSHAT, CDR2 FNYEAQ (reference sequence). The CDR3 runs 16 residues. Written as DNA, the CDR3 is TGTGCTAGCAGTGCCACTAGCGGGAGGGGGGACAATGAGCAGTTCTTC. It specifies CASSATSGRGDNEQFF.

The sample holds a few counts of this clone. The chain couples TRBV7-3 to TRBJ2-3; D is possibly TRBD2 (7 bases). Germline assignment: CDR1 SGHTA and CDR2 FQGTGA. V was clipped by 4 bases and J by 4 bases, with 21 bases between them. The CDR3 totals 17 residues. The CDR3 DNA reads as TGTGCCAGCAGCTCCCCGGGTGGGCGGGGGCGCGCAGATACGCAGTATTTT. This sequence encodes CASSSPGGRGRADTQYF.

The sample holds a few counts of this clone. This sequence joins TRBV10-1 and TRBJ2-7; 11 bases are shared with TRBD2. The V and J ends lost 8 bases and 6 bases, in that order; junction bases with no gene match: 9. Germline-derived CDR1 and CDR2 are WNHNN and SYGVQD (reference sequence). CDR3 length: 14 amino acids. CDR3 protein: CASSRLAGYGEQYF. CDR3 DNA: TGCGCCAGCTCAAGACTAGCGGGGTACGGCGAGCAGTACTTC.

In its sample, this clone was seen a few times. The gene calls are TRBV19 and TRBJ2-7; tentatively, D is TRBD2 (5 bases). Per the germline V gene, CDR1 is LNHDA and CDR2 is SQIVND (reference sequence). The CDR3 loop spans 12 amino acids. The V and J ends lost 7 bases and 4 bases respectively, with 11 bases between them. In DNA form, the CDR3 reads TGTGCCAGTAACAACGGCGGGTACGAGCAGTACTTC. The encoded protein is CASNNGGYEQYF.

The chain uses TRBV19 and TRBJ2-2; D may be TRBD2 (5 bases). Germline values: CDR1 LNHDA, CDR2 SQIVND (reference sequence). V lost 1 base and J lost 10, with 7 bases in between. The CDR3 covers 12 residues. Written as DNA, the CDR3 is TGTGCCAGTAGTATAGGTCTAGCGGAGCTGTTTTTT. It yields the protein CASSIGLAELFF.

The rearrangement joins TRBV4-3 to TRBJ1-2, with D perhaps TRBD1 (5 bases). This CDR3 is built from 12 residues. Trimming cost V 5 bases and J 4 bases, with 8 bases left between them. The germline CDR1 and CDR2 sequences are LGHNA and YSLEER. The CDR3 sequence: CASSGGGYGYTF. The CDR3 DNA reads as TGCGCCAGCAGCGGGGGGGGCTATGGCTACACCTTC.

This clone was counted between two and nine times. V usage is TRBV30 and J usage is TRBJ2-3; the match to TRBD2 covers 12 bases. The length of the CDR3 is 16 residues. V was clipped by 4 bases and J by 1 base; unmatched bases: 6. Germline V CDR1 and CDR2: GTSNPN, SVGIG (reference sequence). DNA of the CDR3: TGTGCCTGGACTAAACCTAGCGGGAGGGGCACAGATACGCAGTATTTT. Translating gives CAWTKPSGRGTDTQYF.

A word on this clone: The germline gene is not matched at one end of the junction; a read error may be the cause. The chain combines TRBV5-8 with TRBJ2-5; possible D gene TRBD1, 6 bases. The CDR3 covers 18 residues. Germline CDR1 reads SGHTS; CDR2 reads YDEGEE. The CDR3 DNA follows: TGTGCCAGCAGCTTGGGTGTATTGCATGGACAGAGTCAAGAGGCCCAGTACTTC. Translating gives CASSLGVLHGQSQEAQYF.

On this clone: The same CDR3 can be traced to other DNA sequences in this sample. The chain has TRBV30 and TRBJ1-2; D gene unclear. The V and J ends lost 2 bases and 2 bases respectively, with 12 bases between them. The CDR3 has 14 residues. Germline V gene sequence: CDR1 GTSNPN, CDR2 SVGIG (reference sequence). The DNA of the CDR3 is TGTGCCTGGAGTTTTGGTGGCCACAACTATGGCTACACCTTC. Protein sequence: CAWSFGGHNYGYTF.

V and J are TRBV6-5 and TRBJ1-4; a possible D gene is TRBD1 (5 bases). Germline V gene sequence: CDR1 MNHEY, CDR2 SVGAGI. V was clipped by 6 bases and J by 5 bases, with 10 bases between them. The CDR3 is made up of 13 amino acids. The CDR3 reads CASRDSRNEKLFF. CDR3 nucleotides: TGTGCCAGCAGAGACAGTAGAAATGAAAAACTGTTTTTT.

This clone was counted between two and nine times. V usage is TRBV4-2 and J usage is TRBJ2-7; possible D gene TRBD1, 5 bases. This CDR3 spans 18 amino acids. Trimming removed 1 base at V and 2 bases at J, with 21 bases between. The germline V gene has CDR1 LGHNA and CDR2 YNFKEQ. This chain's CDR3 is CASSQGSQGEPLAYEQYF. The CDR3 region has the DNA TGTGCCAGCAGCCAAGGATCTCAGGGTGAGCCCCTCGCCTACGAGCAGTACTTC.

This clone was counted between two and nine times. The chain joins TRBV5-1 to TRBJ2-3; D remains ambiguous. V gave up 5 bases and J gave up 3 bases, with 7 bases separating them. Looked up from germline, CDR1 is SGHRS and CDR2 is YFSETQ. The length of the CDR3 is 12 residues. The CDR3 here is CASRQYTDTQYF. The CDR3 bases are TGCGCCAGCAGACAGTATACAGATACGCAGTATTTT.

This clone was observed a handful of times. The V gene is TRBV5-6, the J gene TRBJ1-2; perhaps TRBD1 as D (5 bases). The V end was cut by 3 bases, the J end by 4 bases, with 13 bases between. Germline V gene lookup returns CDR1 SGHDT and CDR2 YYEEEE. This CDR3 comprises 14 residues. The CDR3 region is CASSSGLSSYGYTF. The CDR3 DNA reads TGTGCCAGCAGCTCGGGACTCTCATCCTATGGCTACACCTTC.

This clone turned up a few times. This chain joins TRBV5-1 and TRBJ2-3, with no clear D. CDR1 and CDR2 from the germline V gene are SGHRS and YFSETQ. The CDR3 is 14 residues long. The V end lost 0 bases, the J end lost 2 bases, and 7 bases lay between the germline ends. The CDR3, as DNA: TGCGCCAGCAGCTTGGTACTTTCCACAGATACGCAGTATTTT. Its translation is CASSLVLSTDTQYF.

This clone was seen a handful of times. The rearrangement links TRBV7-9 to TRBJ1-6; 11 bases line up with TRBD1. The germline gives CDR1 SEHNR, CDR2 FQNEAQ (reference sequence). The trim removed 4 bases at V and 6 bases at J, leaving 2 bases unmatched. The CDR3 is 15 residues long. CDR3 residues: CASSSGTGGNSPLHF. Written as DNA, the CDR3 is TGTGCCAGCAGCTCCGGGACAGGGGGTAATTCACCCCTCCACTTT.

This sequence joins TRBV5-6 and TRBJ1-1; no clear D. CDR3 size: 12 residues. Germline V CDR1 and CDR2: SGHDT, YYEEEE. V lost 4 bases to trimming and J lost 7 bases, with 11 bases between them. The chain's CDR3 is CASSRSLYEAFF. DNA for the CDR3: TGTGCCAGCAGCAGATCACTCTATGAAGCTTTCTTT.

V is TRBV7-9 and J is TRBJ2-5; D may be TRBD1 (6 bases). V gave up 5 bases and J gave up 5 bases, with 12 bases separating them. The length of the CDR3 is 13 residues. Germline V CDR1 and CDR2: SEHNR, FQNEAQ (reference sequence). The CDR3 protein is CASSPGVRETQYF. In nucleotides, the CDR3 is TGTGCCAGCAGCCCAGGGGTTCGGGAGACCCAGTACTTC.

This clone was seen more than once but under ten times. The rearrangement joins TRBV28 to TRBJ2-6; 7 bases align to TRBD2. The CDR3 is made up of 15 amino acids. The trim removed 2 bases at V and 8 bases at J, leaving 6 bases unmatched. Germline V gives CDR1 MDHEN, CDR2 SYDVKM. CDR3 DNA: TGTGCCAGCAGTTTAAACCTGGGGGGGACCAACGTCCTGACTTTC. It yields the protein CASSLNLGGTNVLTF.

This clone turned up a few times. Its ends do not fully match the called genes, so a read error is possible. The rearrangement joins TRBV6-5 to TRBJ2-7; the D gene is possibly TRBD1 (5 bases). Germline assignment: CDR1 MNHEY and CDR2 SVGAGI. This CDR3 region has 12 residues. In nucleotides, the CDR3 is TGTGCCAGCATTTCAGGGTCCTACGAGCACTACTTC. Translating it yields CASISGSYEHYF.

In its sample, this clone was seen a few times. The gene calls are TRBV4-1 and TRBJ1-5, with 11 bases lining up with TRBD1. This CDR3 is 15 amino acids long. Unmatched junction bases numbered 2, after V lost 0 bases and J lost 7 bases. The germline V gene encodes CDR1 MGHRA and CDR2 YSYEKL. This CDR3 reads CASSQEGQGDQPQHF. The CDR3 bases are TGCGCCAGCAGCCAAGAGGGACAGGGGGACCAGCCCCAGCATTTT.

This clone was seen a handful of times. The chain carries TRBV25-1 and TRBJ2-4, with D maybe TRBD2 (5 bases). V lost 4 bases, J lost 1 base, and 17 bases lay in between. CDR1 and CDR2 from the germline V gene are MGHDK and SYGVNS. The CDR3 sequence is 17 residues long. The DNA of the CDR3 is TGTGCCAGCAGTGGCCCCCGCGAGGGCACGGCCAAAAACATTCAGTACTTC. It specifies CASSGPREGTAKNIQYF.

The rearrangement uses TRBV7-9 and TRBJ1-5; 7 bases are shared with TRBD1. CDR1 is SEHNR, CDR2 FQNEAQ, per germline (reference sequence). Losses at the gene ends were 3 bases for V and 4 bases for J; bases not matched to a gene: 9. This CDR3 comprises 16 residues. The CDR3 is CASSLAGTEGNQPQHF. CDR3 DNA: TGTGCCAGCAGCTTGGCCGGGACAGAGGGAAATCAGCCCCAGCATTTT.

The chain is built from TRBV6-1 and TRBJ1-1; TRBD1 is a possible D gene (5 bases). The V and J ends lost 2 bases and 1 base respectively, with 11 bases between them. CDR3 length equals 15 residues. Germline CDR1 reads MNHNS; CDR2 reads SASEGT. For the CDR3, the DNA is TGTGCCAGCAGTGAATGGGGGGGTAGGAACACTGAAGCTTTCTTT. This translates into CASSEWGGRNTEAFF.

In its sample, this clone was seen a few times. The V call is TRBV9, the J call TRBJ2-1; 12 bases are a match to TRBD2. Germline trimming cut 4 bases from V and 4 bases from J; bases unmatched to any gene: 6. The CDR3 spans 16 residues. Germline CDR1 SGDLS, CDR2 YYNGEE. The CDR3 region has the DNA TGTGCCAGCAGCCCCATTCTAGCGGGGGGGTACAATGAGCAGTTCTTC. Amino acid sequence: CASSPILAGGYNEQFF.

The chain has TRBV5-4 and TRBJ2-1, with D tentatively TRBD2 (5 bases). Germline CDR1 reads SGHNT; CDR2 reads YYREEE (reference sequence). V lost 4 bases and J 9 bases, leaving 8 bases between the germline ends. The CDR3 sequence is 11 residues long. CDR3 sequence (DNA): TGTGCCAGCAGCCCGGGGAGTGAGCAGTTCTTC. Its translation: CASSPGSEQFF.

A few counts support this clone. V usage is TRBV21-1 and J usage is TRBJ2-1; the D call of TRBD2 is as the table states it, not checked on the DNA. TRBV21-1 is an annotated pseudogene. CDR3 length equals 14 residues. CDR3 in DNA: TGTGCCAGCAGCATACGGCTAGAAGGCCATGAGCAGTTCTTC. Protein sequence: CASSIRLEGHEQFF.

The CDR3 nucleotides are TGTGCCAGCAGCCCCCCTTATAGCCAGGGGAACTATGGCTACACCTTC. Its protein is CASSPPYSQGNYGYTF. The chain uses TRBV9 and TRBJ1-2, with D maybe TRBD1 (6 bases). V lost 4 bases, J lost 2 bases, and 18 bases lay in between. Germline loops: CDR1 SGDLS, CDR2 YYNGEE. The CDR3 is 16 residues long.

This chain's CDR3 is CASSQAGRTNEKLFF. The CDR3 bases are TGTGCCAGCAGCCAGGCGGGGAGGACTAATGAAAAACTGTTTTTT. The chain couples TRBV7-2 to TRBJ1-4; D not certain. V was shortened by 5 bases and J by 2 bases, with 12 bases between the two germline ends. The CDR3 length is 15 residues. Germline CDR1 reads SGHTA; CDR2 reads FQGNSA. Looking up the rest from reference TRBV7-2 and TRBJ1-4 gives the full variable domain: GAGVSQSPSNKVTEKGKDVELRCDPISGHTALYWYRQSLGQGLEFLIYFQGNSAPDKSGLPSDRFSAERTGGSVSTLTIQRTQQEDSAVYLCASSQAGRTNEKLFFGSGTQLSVL.